These 32 T cell receptor beta chains were sequenced from one sample in a study of blood T cell repertoires in COVID-19. Here immunoSEQ multiplex PCR was the method, and the copy in TCRdb shows in-frame clones only, minus some. The sample has roughly 200,000 clones; 70% to 90% are singletons. The source material was peripheral blood. These receptors were collected from an elderly woman with acute or convalescent COVID-19.

This clone showed up just once. The chain carries TRBV18 and TRBJ2-3; 7 bases align to TRBD2. The CDR3 runs 15 residues. Losses at the gene ends were 3 bases for V and 5 bases for J; bases not matched to a gene: 8. Looked up from germline, CDR1 is KGHSH and CDR2 is LQKENI. The CDR3 here is CASSPALAIGDTQYF. The CDR3 bases are TGTGCCAGCTCACCGGCACTAGCGATCGGAGATACGCAGTATTTT.

The V call is TRBV7-3, the J call TRBJ2-3; the D is unclear. V dropped 5 bases and J dropped 4 bases, with 7 bases sitting between them. CDR1 is SGHTA, CDR2 FQGTGA, per germline. The CDR3 consists of 12 residues. The CDR3 reads CASSQASDTQYF. The CDR3 nucleotides are TGTGCCAGCAGCCAAGCATCAGATACGCAGTATTTT.

V and J are TRBV5-6 and TRBJ2-7; 12 bases fit TRBD2. The CDR3 loop spans 15 amino acids. J gave up 5 bases and V 4 bases, and 7 bases lay outside the gene matches. Germline CDR1 is SGHDT and CDR2 is YYEEEE. CDR3: CASSLGLAGRHEQYF. The CDR3 DNA reads as TGTGCCAGCAGCCTAGGACTAGCGGGGCGCCACGAGCAGTACTTC.

The chain is built from TRBV29-1 and TRBJ1-1; D gene ambiguous. This CDR3 spans 12 amino acids. Between the trimmed V and J ends, which lost 5 bases and 5 bases, there was a span of 12 bases. CDR1 and CDR2 from the germline V gene are SQVTM and ANQGSEA. For the CDR3, the DNA is TGCAGCGTTATTGAGCGGGGAACTGAAGCTTTCTTT. It is translated as CSVIERGTEAFF. The whole variable domain, filled in from reference TRBV29-1 and TRBJ1-1, reads SAVISQKPSRDICQRGTSLTIQCQVDSQVTMMFWYRQQPGQSLTLIATANQGSEATYESGFVIDKFPISRPNLTFSTLTVSNMSPEDSSIYLCSVIERGTEAFFGQGTRLTVV.

V usage is TRBV5-1 and J usage is TRBJ2-1, with TRBD2 matching over 11 bases. The V and J ends lost 0 bases and 4 bases, in that order; junction bases with no gene match: 6. The CDR3 is 17 amino acids. Germline V gene sequence: CDR1 SGHRS, CDR2 YFSETQ. The CDR3 here is CASSLGLAGMGYNEQFF. CDR3 DNA sequence: TGCGCCAGCAGCTTGGGACTAGCGGGGATGGGTTACAATGAGCAGTTCTTC.

The chain is built from TRBV2 and TRBJ1-1, with D perhaps matching TRBD1 (5 bases). Trimming took off 4 bases at V and 1 base at J, with 13 bases between the two ends. The CDR3 extends over 15 amino acids. The V gene's germline CDR1 is SNHLY and CDR2 FYNNEI. DNA of the CDR3: TGTGCCAGCAGTGCACATCAGGGTTGGAACACTGAAGCTTTCTTT. As protein: CASSAHQGWNTEAFF.

The chain uses TRBV6-5 and TRBJ1-6; possibly TRBD1 for D (5 bases). Germline CDR1 and CDR2: MNHEY and SVGAGI. The CDR3 sequence is 14 residues long. The V gene lost 4 bases and the J gene lost 9 bases, with 13 bases spanning the gap. The CDR3 DNA is TGTGCCAGCAGTTGGGGGGGGTCGAGTTCACCCCTCCACTTT. Translated, it gives CASSWGGSSSPLHF.

The chain carries TRBV6-2 or TRBV6-3 and TRBJ2-1; D not certain. Germline assignment: CDR1 MNHEY and CDR2 SVGEGT. CDR3 length equals 11 residues. Trimming removed 1 base at V and 7 bases at J, with 2 bases between. The CDR3 DNA reads TGTGCCAGCAGTTACTTAAATGAGCAGTTCTTC. Its protein product is CASSYLNEQFF.

This clone was detected only a few times. The chain combines TRBV19 with TRBJ1-4; unclear D gene. The V end was cut by 1 base, the J end by 0 bases, with 12 bases between. The CDR3 runs 17 residues. The germline gives CDR1 LNHDA, CDR2 SQIVND (reference sequence). CDR3 residues: CASSIGGRPATNEKLFF. The CDR3 DNA sequence: TGTGCCAGTAGTATAGGAGGGAGACCTGCAACTAATGAAAAACTGTTTTTT.

The chain has TRBV10-3 and TRBJ1-1, with TRBD1 identical over 7 bases. The CDR3 length is 14 residues. The V segment lost 6 bases and the J segment 7 bases; nucleotides outside the gene matches: 11. Germline-derived CDR1 and CDR2 are ENHRY and SYGVKD. The CDR3 spells CAIRSGTDQSEAFF. In DNA form, the CDR3 reads TGTGCCATCAGATCCGGGACAGACCAAAGTGAAGCTTTCTTT.

In its sample, this clone was seen once. The V gene is TRBV5-1, the J gene TRBJ2-7, with a tentative D call TRBD1 (6 bases). This CDR3 is 15 amino acids long. CDR1 and CDR2 (germline): SGHRS, YFSETQ. Trimming cost V 2 bases and J 7 bases, with 19 bases left between them. The chain's CDR3 is CASSLLPTGPGEQYF. DNA of the CDR3: TGCGCCAGCAGCTTATTACCCACAGGGCCCGGGGAGCAGTACTTC.

This chain joins TRBV5-1 and TRBJ2-1; 13 nucleotides line up with TRBD2. Germline CDR1 reads SGHRS; CDR2 reads YFSETQ. The J segment lost 8 bases and the V segment lost 3 bases, leaving 8 bases of the junction unmatched. The CDR3 runs 16 residues. This chain's CDR3 is CASSSGLAGFSDEQFF. The CDR3 DNA reads as TGCGCCAGCAGCTCGGGACTAGCGGGATTCAGCGATGAGCAGTTCTTC.

The rearrangement uses TRBV19 and TRBJ2-7; maybe TRBD2 (5 bases). CDR1 and CDR2 from the germline V gene are LNHDA and SQIVND (reference sequence). CDR3 length: 14 residues. V dropped 1 base and J dropped 3 bases, with 10 bases sitting between them. For the CDR3, the DNA is TGTGCCAGTAGTATAGGCGGAGGCGTCTACGAGCAGTACTTC. As protein: CASSIGGGVYEQYF.

The rearrangement links TRBV27 to TRBJ1-5; D not certain. The CDR3 runs 15 residues. Trimming took 8 bases from V and 2 from J, leaving 16 bases between them. Per the germline V gene, CDR1 is MNHEY and CDR2 is SMNVEV (reference sequence). The CDR3 DNA reads TGTGCCAGCGGCATGGGGAGGCGAGGCAATCAGCCCCAGCATTTT. This gives the protein CASGMGRRGNQPQHF.

The V gene is TRBV1, the J gene TRBJ2-7; the D segment call TRBD2 is taken from the table without a DNA check. TRBV1 is flagged as a pseudogene. The CDR3 sequence is 14 residues long. The CDR3 DNA is TGCACCAGCAGCCAAGCGGGAGGCTCCTACGAGCAGTACTTC. This encodes CTSSQAGGSYEQYF.

The chain uses TRBV28 and TRBJ1-5; a possible D gene is TRBD1 (6 bases). Germline CDR1 is MDHEN and CDR2 is SYDVKM. Trimming removed 3 bases from V and 0 bases from J, with 15 bases in between. This CDR3 is 17 amino acids long. CDR3 sequence: CASSFFAGTLSNQPQHF. In DNA, the CDR3 is TGTGCCAGCAGTTTCTTCGCCGGGACACTTAGCAATCAGCCCCAGCATTTT. Combining the CDR3 with reference TRBV28 and TRBJ1-5 gives the whole variable domain DVKVTQSSRYLVKRTGEKVFLECVQDMDHENMFWYRQDPGLGLRLIYFSYDVKMKEKGDIPEGYSVSREKKERFSLILESASTNQTSMYLCASSFFAGTLSNQPQHFGDGTRLSIL.

CDR3 in amino acids: CASSLGGGRDEQFF. CDR3 DNA sequence: TGTGCCAGCAGCTTAGGTGGCGGGAGGGATGAGCAGTTCTTC. The chain joins TRBV13 to TRBJ2-1; 9 bases align to TRBD2. Germline V gene lookup returns CDR1 PRHDT and CDR2 FYEKMQ (reference sequence). CDR3 length equals 14 residues. Germline trimming cut 0 bases from V and 8 bases from J; bases unmatched to any gene: 2.

V gene TRBV12-3 or TRBV12-4 combines with J gene TRBJ1-2; D is ambiguous. The CDR3 is made up of 12 amino acids. Trimming took 5 bases from V and 8 from J, leaving 12 bases between them. The CDR3 is CASSPTRGGYTF. The CDR3 nucleotides are TGTGCCAGCAGTCCGACCCGGGGAGGCTACACCTTC.

CDR3 region: CASSQSNQPQHF. The CDR3 coding sequence is TGTGCCAGCAGCCAAAGCAATCAGCCCCAGCATTTT. The chain links TRBV7-9 to TRBJ1-5; D call uncertain. The germline CDR1 and CDR2 sequences are SEHNR and FQNEAQ (reference sequence). Deletions cut 5 bases from V and 1 base from J, with 3 bases between. The CDR3 spans 12 residues. The whole variable domain, filled in from reference TRBV7-9 and TRBJ1-5, reads DTGVSQNPRHKITKRGQNVTFRCDPISEHNRLYWYRQTLGQGPEFLTYFQNEAQLEKSRLLSDRFSAERPKGSFSTLEIQRTEQGDSAMYLCASSQSNQPQHFGDGTRLSIL.

This chain's CDR3 is CASSWPDMSSYEQYF. DNA of the CDR3: TGTGCCAGCAGTTGGCCGGACATGAGCTCCTACGAGCAGTACTTC. J is TRBJ2-7 and V is TRBV28; a possible D gene is TRBD1 (5 bases). CDR1 is MDHEN and CDR2 is SYDVKM in the germline V gene. Between the trimmed V and J ends, which lost 4 bases and 0 bases, there was a span of 13 bases. This CDR3 comprises 15 residues.

In this sample, this clone turned up many times. The gene calls are TRBV2 and TRBJ2-5; D not resolved. Germline CDR1 SNHLY, CDR2 FYNNEI. V was cut by 3 bases and J by 5 bases, with 4 bases left in between. This CDR3 comprises 11 residues. CDR3 protein: CASSEEETQYF. The DNA of the CDR3 is TGTGCCAGCAGTGAGGAGGAGACCCAGTACTTC.

This clone came up many times. The J gene is TRBJ2-1, the V gene TRBV21-1; TRBD2 was called by the table and not checked on the DNA. TRBV21-1 is termed a pseudogene. CDR3 length: 18 amino acids. CDR3 residues: CASSKAIDPEREFVEQFF. CDR3 DNA sequence: TGTGCCAGCAGCAAGGCAATAGACCCCGAGCGGGAGTTTGTTGAGCAGTTCTTC.

The chain employs TRBV20-1 and TRBJ2-1; no clear D. The CDR3 has 11 amino acids. CDR1 and CDR2 from the germline V gene are DFQATT and SNEGSKA (reference sequence). V lost 5 bases and J 3 bases, leaving 5 bases between the germline ends. CDR3 DNA sequence: TGCAGTGCTGTTCTCTACAATGAGCAGTTCTTC. It codes for CSAVLYNEQFF.

The genes are TRBV28 and TRBJ1-1, with 9 positions matching TRBD1. CDR1 is MDHEN and CDR2 is SYDVKM in the germline V gene. V was pared by 5 bases and J by 10 bases, with 11 bases of the junction left unmatched. CDR3 length: 14 amino acids. The CDR3 reads CASSGEGTGWAAFF. CDR3 in DNA: TGTGCCAGCAGTGGTGAGGGGACAGGGTGGGCAGCTTTCTTT.

The rearrangement links TRBV28 to TRBJ2-7, with 7 nucleotides matching TRBD1. Germline CDR1 and CDR2: MDHEN and SYDVKM. This CDR3 is built from 14 residues. The junction had 10 bases not matched to a gene; V was cut back by 6 bases and J by 5 bases. The CDR3 is CASRDAQGTHEQYF. In nucleotides, the CDR3 is TGTGCCAGCAGAGATGCACAGGGGACCCACGAGCAGTACTTC.

This rearrangement joins TRBV7-9 to TRBJ1-6; maybe TRBD1 (6 bases). CDR3 size: 16 residues. V shed 2 bases and J shed 10 bases, with 18 bases lying between them. Looked up from germline, CDR1 is SEHNR and CDR2 is FQNEAQ (reference sequence). The CDR3 protein is CASSLNAGAFGSPLHF. The CDR3 nucleotides read TGTGCCAGCAGCTTAAACGCGGGGGCCTTCGGATCACCCCTCCACTTT.

The V call is TRBV29-1, the J call TRBJ1-1; D is possibly TRBD1 (6 bases). The CDR3 spans 13 residues. Trimming removed 5 bases at V and 2 bases at J, with 12 bases between. Germline V gives CDR1 SQVTM, CDR2 ANQGSEA. The CDR3 loop reads CSVYRDINTEAFF. DNA for the CDR3: TGCAGCGTTTATCGGGACATTAACACTGAAGCTTTCTTT.

The chain links TRBV4-3 to TRBJ1-2; 10 nucleotides align to TRBD1. The V gene end was trimmed by 5 bases and the J gene end by 7 bases; junction bases not matched to a gene: 10. The CDR3 covers 15 residues. Looked up from germline, CDR1 is LGHNA and CDR2 is YSLEER. CDR3 DNA sequence: TGCGCCAGCAGCACGAATTCCGGGACAGGGGTTGGCTACACCTTC. This translates into CASSTNSGTGVGYTF.

The chain carries TRBV12-3 or TRBV12-4 and TRBJ2-5, with D hard to call. CDR3 length: 13 residues. The ends were cut back, 6 bases at V and 2 bases at J, with 10 bases in the middle. The CDR3: CASRRQVQETQYF. The CDR3, as DNA: TGTGCCAGCAGGCGCCAGGTTCAAGAGACCCAGTACTTC.

This clone showed up just a few times. V usage is TRBV10-3 and J usage is TRBJ1-1; 7 bases match TRBD1. From germline, CDR1 is ENHRY and CDR2 SYGVKD. The CDR3 is 15 amino acids. V lost 0 bases and J lost 0; bases outside the gene matches: 1. CDR3 coding DNA: TGTGCCATCAGTGAGTCCGGGACAGTGAACACTGAAGCTTTCTTT. It specifies CAISESGTVNTEAFF.

The rearrangement links TRBV11-2 to TRBJ2-1, with D possibly TRBD2 on 7 matching bases. Germline V gives CDR1 SGHAT, CDR2 FQNNGV. The V end was cut by 7 bases, the J end by 5 bases, with 21 bases between. CDR3 length: 16 amino acids. The CDR3 is CASNKQLSGTNNEQFF. CDR3 DNA sequence: TGTGCCAGCAACAAGCAATTAAGCGGGACAAACAATGAGCAGTTCTTC.

In its sample, this clone was seen once. This chain uses TRBV6-5 with TRBJ2-5; 9 bases fit TRBD1. The CDR3 contains 13 residues. The trim removed 6 bases at V and 2 bases at J, leaving 1 base unmatched. Germline values: CDR1 MNHEY, CDR2 SVGAGI. The CDR3, as DNA: TGTGCCAGCAGGGGGACAGGGCAAGAGACCCAGTACTTC. Translating it yields CASRGTGQETQYF.